These 24 T cell receptor beta chains originate from one sample sequenced in a study of human T cells and chemical hapten exposure. Time point noted: pre-sensitization, week 0. As for treatment: therapeutic diphenylcyclopropenone sensitization with weekly scalp DPC. Each CDR3 protein is one row after TCRdb ran MiXCR on the RACE reads. The sample carries around 350,000 distinct CDR3 sequences, approximately 5% recorded once. This material consisted of whole blood, taken in connection with sensitization to the hapten diphenylcyclopropenone (DPC). All receptors derive from a woman under 30 with alopecia areata. Some clones in this sample may be carry-over from other donors' samples.

This chain links TRBV20-1 with TRBJ1-3; perhaps TRBD1 as D (5 bases). CDR1 and CDR2 (germline): DFQATT, SNEGSKA (reference sequence). CDR3 length: 16 amino acids. V was pared by 6 bases and J by 0 bases, with 18 bases between. The CDR3 sequence is CSARGSTVLSGNTIYF. The DNA for the CDR3 is TGCAGTGCCCGCGGGTCGACAGTTCTCTCTGGAAACACCATATATTTT.

The chain has TRBV6-6 and TRBJ2-3; the match to TRBD1 covers 9 bases. The CDR3 is made up of 16 amino acids. The ends lost 5 bases at V and 1 base at J; junction bases unmatched: 7. Germline CDR1 is MNHNY and CDR2 is SVGAGI (reference sequence). Here the CDR3 DNA reads TGTGCCAGCAGTCCCCGGACAGGGGAGGGCACAGATACGCAGTATTTT. This sequence encodes CASSPRTGEGTDTQYF.

This clonotype appeared many times. This chain uses TRBV5-1 with TRBJ1-4, with 7 positions matching TRBD1. Per germline, CDR1 SGHRS and CDR2 YFSETQ. Trimming took 0 bases from V and 3 from J; bases not matched to a gene: 2. CDR3 length: 15 amino acids. CDR3 amino acids: CASSLGDSSNEKLFF. CDR3 nucleotide sequence: TGCGCCAGCAGCTTGGGGGACAGCTCTAATGAAAAACTGTTTTTT.

The V gene is TRBV3-1, the J gene TRBJ1-2, with no clear D. Trimming left V 5 bases short and J 4 bases short, with 11 bases between. Per the germline V gene, CDR1 is LGHDT and CDR2 is YNNKEL (reference sequence). This CDR3 has 13 residues. The CDR3 is CASSFGNSYGYTF. CDR3 DNA sequence: TGTGCCAGCAGCTTTGGGAACAGCTATGGCTACACCTTC.

The chain recombines TRBV9 with TRBJ2-3; 8 nucleotides align to TRBD1. The CDR3 extends over 16 amino acids. Per germline, CDR1 SGDLS and CDR2 YYNGEE. J was trimmed by 4 bases and V by 0 bases; bases with no gene match: 7. CDR3 DNA sequence: TGTGCCAGCAGCGTAGACCGAGACAGGGGCGCAGATACGCAGTATTTT. As protein: CASSVDRDRGADTQYF.

The J gene is TRBJ1-4, the V gene TRBV27, with 9 bases aligning to TRBD1. V lost 0 bases and J lost 7; bases outside the gene matches: 6. The CDR3 contains 16 residues. Germline V gene data show CDR1 as MNHEY and CDR2 as SMNVEV (reference sequence). The DNA of the CDR3 is TGTGCCAGCAGTTTATCGTATGGGACAGGGTCTGAAAAACTGTTTTTT. It is translated as CASSLSYGTGSEKLFF.

Only a few counts were recorded for this clonotype. The CDR3 reads CASSSTGRDTEAFF. The CDR3 coding sequence is TGTGCCAGCAGCTCCACGGGGAGGGACACTGAAGCTTTCTTT. This sequence joins TRBV7-2 and TRBJ1-1; D unclear. There are 14 residues in the CDR3. Per germline, CDR1 SGHTA and CDR2 FQGNSA. V was pared by 4 bases and J by 3 bases, with 12 bases between.

This clonotype has a count of ten or more. This chain connects TRBV2 to TRBJ2-2; 8 bases fit TRBD1. CDR1 and CDR2 (germline): SNHLY, FYNNEI. This CDR3 comprises 15 residues. Trimming at V came to 3 bases and at J to 4 bases, leaving 4 bases not matched to a gene. The CDR3 reads CASSEDRVFTGELFF. The DNA of the CDR3 is TGTGCCAGCAGTGAGGACAGGGTTTTCACCGGGGAGCTGTTTTTT.

This clonotype has at least ten counts. The chain employs TRBV5-1 and TRBJ1-1, with unresolved D. The CDR3 has 13 amino acids. CDR1 and CDR2 (germline): SGHRS, YFSETQ. Deletions cut 0 bases from V and 6 bases from J, with 9 bases between. The CDR3 protein is CASSLVTWSEAFF. In nucleotides, the CDR3 is TGCGCCAGCAGCTTGGTAACATGGTCTGAAGCTTTCTTT.

The sample holds many counts of this clonotype. J is TRBJ1-2 and V is TRBV6-6; D is unclear. V lost 0 bases to trimming and J lost 2 bases, with 13 bases between them. Per germline, CDR1 MNHNY and CDR2 SVGAGI (reference sequence). The CDR3 is 16 residues long. The CDR3 sequence is CASSYSQPTSNYGYTF. Written as DNA, the CDR3 is TGTGCCAGCAGTTACTCTCAGCCCACTTCAAACTATGGCTACACCTTC.

The chain joins TRBV9 to TRBJ2-1; D is possibly TRBD1 or TRBD2 (7 bases each). V lost 4 bases and J 8 bases, leaving 19 bases between the germline ends. The CDR3 covers 15 residues. The germline V gene has CDR1 SGDLS and CDR2 YYNGEE. CDR3 sequence reads: CASSPSRGGVDEQFF. The CDR3 DNA follows: TGTGCCAGCAGCCCTAGCAGGGGGGGAGTCGATGAGCAGTTCTTC.

This clonotype was seen many times. V and J are TRBV5-4 and TRBJ2-2, with D hard to call. Trimming stripped 1 base from V and 1 base from J, with 11 bases between. The germline V gene has CDR1 SGHNT and CDR2 YYREEE (reference sequence). There are 16 residues in the CDR3. CDR3 DNA sequence: TGTGCCAGCAGCTTGTCGGAGTCCGAGAACACCGGGGAGCTGTTTTTT. It yields the protein CASSLSESENTGELFF.

The chain has TRBV12-3 or TRBV12-4 and TRBJ1-1; the D is unclear. This CDR3 is 13 amino acids long. Trimming cost V 6 bases and J 1 base, with 9 bases left between them. The CDR3 bases are TGTGCCAGCAGCACCACACCGAACACTGAAGCTTTCTTT. Its protein is CASSTTPNTEAFF.

This clonotype occurred a few times. The chain uses TRBV7-2 and TRBJ2-3; possibly TRBD2 for D (5 bases). In germline, CDR1 is SGHTA, CDR2 FQGNSA. Trimming left V 1 base short and J 7 bases short, with 9 bases between. The CDR3 length is 13 residues. The CDR3 bases are TGTGCCAGCAGCTTAGTTCTAGCTAATACGCAGTATTTT. Protein: CASSLVLANTQYF.

The chain couples TRBV6-5 to TRBJ1-6; no reliable D call. CDR3 length: 15 amino acids. With 0 bases removed from V and 9 bases from J, the gap between germline ends came to 12 bases. Germline loops: CDR1 MNHEY, CDR2 SVGAGI. CDR3 nucleotides: TGTGCCAGCAGTTACTCCTGGTCGCCCGGTTCACCCCTCCACTTT. Translated: CASSYSWSPGSPLHF.

This clonotype has ten or more counts. This chain uses TRBV4-2 with TRBJ2-4; D remains ambiguous. The ends were cut back, 0 bases at V and 5 bases at J, with 11 bases in the middle. The CDR3 runs to 15 residues. CDR1 LGHNA and CDR2 YNFKEQ come from the germline V gene. The CDR3 protein is CASSQELFGENIQYF. The DNA for the CDR3 is TGTGCCAGCAGCCAAGAATTGTTTGGAGAAAACATTCAGTACTTC.

In this sample, this clonotype turned up a few times. V is TRBV7-2 and J is TRBJ1-5, with TRBD1 matching 7 bases. This CDR3 comprises 15 residues. Germline-derived CDR1 and CDR2 are SGHTA and FQGNSA. The trim removed 5 bases at V and 4 bases at J, leaving 8 bases unmatched. The CDR3 coding sequence is TGTGCCAGCAGCCTCAGGACAGGCCCGAATCAGCCCCAGCATTTT. Its protein product is CASSLRTGPNQPQHF.

This clonotype was counted between two and nine times. This chain links TRBV20-1 with TRBJ1-1; D is undetermined. The CDR3 length is 13 residues. Germline V gene lookup returns CDR1 DFQATT and CDR2 SNEGSKA (reference sequence). Trimming removed 0 bases at V and 2 bases at J, with 7 bases between. This chain's CDR3 is CSARDRVNTEAFF. Written as DNA, the CDR3 is TGCAGTGCTAGAGATAGGGTAAACACTGAAGCTTTCTTT.

In its sample, this clonotype was seen many times. CDR3 loop: CASTGTGGTSPLHF. In DNA form, the CDR3 reads TGTGCCAGCACCGGGACAGGTGGTACCTCACCCCTCCACTTT. The rearrangement links TRBV2 to TRBJ1-6; 8 nucleotides agree with TRBD1. Per germline, CDR1 SNHLY and CDR2 FYNNEI. The CDR3 is 14 residues long. J lost 10 bases, V lost 7 bases, and 9 bases had no gene match.

Notes on this clonotype: At one of its ends the junction is not consistent with the germline gene, which may arise from a read error. The J gene is TRBJ2-7, the V gene TRBV27; 9 positions agree with TRBD1. This CDR3 region has 13 residues. CDR1 and CDR2 from the germline V gene are MNHEY and SMNVEV (reference sequence). This CDR3 is CASSLSGTGFPRF. The CDR3 DNA sequence: TGTGCCAGCAGTTTATCCGGGACAGGGTTTCCCCGATTC.

This clonotype was counted at least ten times. The chain uses TRBV7-2 and TRBJ1-3; D remains unclear. Germline V gene data show CDR1 as SGHTA and CDR2 as FQGNSA. The CDR3 is made up of 15 amino acids. V was shortened by 1 base and J by 0 bases, with 7 bases between the two germline ends. The CDR3 sequence is CASSLGRASGNTIYF. The CDR3 DNA reads TGTGCCAGCAGCTTAGGGAGGGCCTCTGGAAACACCATATATTTT.

This clonotype was detected only a few times. The chain combines TRBV7-6 with TRBJ1-3, with D possibly being TRBD1 (6 bases). The CDR3 consists of 15 residues. V was shortened by 5 bases and J by 7 bases, with 18 bases between the two germline ends. Per the germline V gene, CDR1 is SGHVS and CDR2 is FNYEAQ. The CDR3 nucleotides read TGTGCCAGCAGCACCCCTTGGCGGGGGCTGAACACCATATATTTT. Its translation: CASSTPWRGLNTIYF.

This clonotype was detected a few times. The CDR3 coding sequence is TGCGCCAGCGAAACAGGGGGTCCCAATTCACCCCTCCACTTT. Its protein is CASETGGPNSPLHF. The chain is built from TRBV5-1 and TRBJ1-6; TRBD1 aligns across 8 bases. V lost 7 bases to trimming and J lost 7 bases; unmatched junction nucleotides: 7. The CDR3 contains 14 residues. Germline CDR1 is SGHRS and CDR2 is YFSETQ.

This clonotype was seen ten or more times. This CDR3 is CASSPDRGSNYGYTF. CDR3 nucleotides: TGTGCCAGCTCACCGGACAGGGGGTCTAACTATGGCTACACCTTC. The chain carries TRBV18 and TRBJ1-2, with TRBD1 matching over 10 bases. The CDR3 runs to 15 residues. Germline CDR1 is KGHSH and CDR2 is LQKENI. With V trimmed by 3 bases and J by 0 bases, 1 base remained unmatched.